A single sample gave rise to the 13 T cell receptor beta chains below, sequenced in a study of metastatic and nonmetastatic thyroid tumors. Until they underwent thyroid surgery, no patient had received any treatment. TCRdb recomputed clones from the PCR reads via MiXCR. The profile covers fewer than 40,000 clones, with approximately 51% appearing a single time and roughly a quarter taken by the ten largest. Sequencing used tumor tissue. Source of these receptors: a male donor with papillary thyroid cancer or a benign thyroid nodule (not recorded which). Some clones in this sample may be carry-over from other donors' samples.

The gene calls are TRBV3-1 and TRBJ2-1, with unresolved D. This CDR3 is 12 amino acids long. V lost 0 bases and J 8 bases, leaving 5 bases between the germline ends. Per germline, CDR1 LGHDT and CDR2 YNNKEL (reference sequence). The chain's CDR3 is CASSQEGHEQFF. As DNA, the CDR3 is TGTGCCAGCAGCCAAGAAGGGCATGAGCAGTTCTTC.

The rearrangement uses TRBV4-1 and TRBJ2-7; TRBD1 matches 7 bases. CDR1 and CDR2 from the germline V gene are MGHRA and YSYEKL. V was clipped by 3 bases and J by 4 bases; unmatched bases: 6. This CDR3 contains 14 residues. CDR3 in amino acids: CASSQAQGVYEQYF. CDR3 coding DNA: TGCGCCAGCAGCCAGGCCCAGGGGGTTTACGAGCAGTACTTC.

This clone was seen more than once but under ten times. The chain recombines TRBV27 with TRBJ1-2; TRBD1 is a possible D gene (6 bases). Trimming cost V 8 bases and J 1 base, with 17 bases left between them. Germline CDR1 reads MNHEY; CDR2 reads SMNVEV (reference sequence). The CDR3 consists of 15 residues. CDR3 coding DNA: TGTGCCAGCGGCATAGTGGGGGCTGGTAACTATGGCTACACCTTC. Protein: CASGIVGAGNYGYTF.

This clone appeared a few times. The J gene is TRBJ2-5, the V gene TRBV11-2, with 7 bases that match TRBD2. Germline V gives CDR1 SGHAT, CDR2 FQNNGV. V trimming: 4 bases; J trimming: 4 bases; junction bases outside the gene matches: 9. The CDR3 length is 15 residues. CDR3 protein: CASSWGAGQSETQYF. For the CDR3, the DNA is TGTGCCAGCAGCTGGGGAGCGGGGCAGTCAGAGACCCAGTACTTC.

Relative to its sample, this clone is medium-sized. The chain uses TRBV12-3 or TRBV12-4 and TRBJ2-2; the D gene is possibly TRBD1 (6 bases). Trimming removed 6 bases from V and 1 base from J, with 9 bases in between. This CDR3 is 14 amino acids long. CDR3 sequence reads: CASSLTGNTGELFF. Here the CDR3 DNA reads TGTGCCAGCAGCTTGACAGGGAACACCGGGGAGCTGTTTTTT.

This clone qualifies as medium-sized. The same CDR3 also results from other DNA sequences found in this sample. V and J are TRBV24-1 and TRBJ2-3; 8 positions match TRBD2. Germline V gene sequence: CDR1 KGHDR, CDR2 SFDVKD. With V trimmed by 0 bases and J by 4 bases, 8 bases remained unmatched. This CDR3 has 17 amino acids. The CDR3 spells CATSDLSTSGGADTQYF. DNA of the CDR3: TGTGCCACCAGTGATTTGTCGACGAGCGGGGGCGCAGATACGCAGTATTTT.

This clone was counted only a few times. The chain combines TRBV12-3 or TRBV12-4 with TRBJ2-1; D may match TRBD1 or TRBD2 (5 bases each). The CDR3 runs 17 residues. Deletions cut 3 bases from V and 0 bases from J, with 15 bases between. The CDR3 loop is CASSFFGDPSSYNEQFF. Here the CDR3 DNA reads TGTGCCAGCAGTTTTTTCGGGGACCCAAGCTCCTACAATGAGCAGTTCTTC.

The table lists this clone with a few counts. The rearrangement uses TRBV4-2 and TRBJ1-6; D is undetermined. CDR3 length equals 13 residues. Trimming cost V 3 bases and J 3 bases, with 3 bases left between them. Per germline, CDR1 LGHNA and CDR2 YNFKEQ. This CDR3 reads CASSQDYNSPLHF. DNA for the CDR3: TGTGCCAGCAGCCAGGACTATAATTCACCCCTCCACTTT.

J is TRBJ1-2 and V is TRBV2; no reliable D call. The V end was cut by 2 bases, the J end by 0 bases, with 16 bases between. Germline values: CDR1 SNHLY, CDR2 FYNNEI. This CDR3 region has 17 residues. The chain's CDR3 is CASSEPRPQVANYGYTF. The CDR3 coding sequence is TGTGCCAGCAGTGAACCCAGGCCCCAGGTGGCTAACTATGGCTACACCTTC.

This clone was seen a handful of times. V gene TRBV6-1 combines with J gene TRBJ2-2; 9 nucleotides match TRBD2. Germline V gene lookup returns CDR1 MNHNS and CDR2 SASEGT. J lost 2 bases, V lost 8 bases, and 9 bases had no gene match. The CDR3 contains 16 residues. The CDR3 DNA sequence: TGTGCCAGCTGCCAACCTAGCGGGACCAACACCGGGGAGCTGTTTTTT. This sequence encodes CASCQPSGTNTGELFF.

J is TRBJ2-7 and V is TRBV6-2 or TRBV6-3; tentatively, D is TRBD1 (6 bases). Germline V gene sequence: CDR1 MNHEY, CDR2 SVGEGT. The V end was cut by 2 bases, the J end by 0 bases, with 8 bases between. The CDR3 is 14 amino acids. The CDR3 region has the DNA TGTGCCAGCAGTTACCGGGACAACTCCTACGAGCAGTACTTC. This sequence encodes CASSYRDNSYEQYF.

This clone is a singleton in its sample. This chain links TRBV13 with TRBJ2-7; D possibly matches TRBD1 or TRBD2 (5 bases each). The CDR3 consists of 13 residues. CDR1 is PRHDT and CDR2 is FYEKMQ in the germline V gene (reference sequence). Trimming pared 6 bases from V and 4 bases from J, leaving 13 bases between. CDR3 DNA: TGTGCCAGCAGGCCCCACGGGGCTTACGAGCAGTACTTC. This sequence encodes CASRPHGAYEQYF.

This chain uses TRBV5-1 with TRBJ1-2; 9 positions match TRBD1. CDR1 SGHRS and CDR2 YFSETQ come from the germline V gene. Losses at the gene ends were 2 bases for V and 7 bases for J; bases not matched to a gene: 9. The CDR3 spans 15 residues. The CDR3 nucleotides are TGCGCCAGCAGCTTCACCCCCGGGACAGGGACTGGCTACACCTTC. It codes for CASSFTPGTGTGYTF.